A selection of T cell receptor beta chains follows, all from one sample in a study of shared clonotypes between healthy human individuals. The table came from immunoSEQ multiplex PCR; TCRdb's copy has only in-frame clones and leaves some out. In the table there are about 100,000 clones, 68% of which are singletons. The material sequenced was memory CD8+ T cells sorted from blood. The receptor source for this set is a woman in her thirties in good health. Both conserved end residues are part of each CDR3. Each record gives: D gene, J gene, clone size, V gene, CDR3 DNA, CDR3 protein. D genes are given only for firm matches. Some rows have no size entry. The others give once, few or many, or a class for an expanded clone.

>TRBD1|TRBJ2-7|NA|TRBV2
TGTGCCAGCAGTGAACGTTGGGGACAGGGAGCCTACGAGCAGTACTTC
CASSERWGQGAYEQYF
>TRBD1|TRBJ1-1|NA|TRBV11-2
TGTGCCAGCAGGGATGGACAGGGGCACACTGAAGCTTTCTTT
CASRDGQGHTEAFF
>TRBD2|TRBJ2-7|many|TRBV7-8
TGTGCCAGCAGCATGACAAAGCGGGAGTACTACGAGCAGTACTTC
CASSMTKREYYEQYF
>NA|TRBJ2-7|NA|TRBV5-4
TGTGCCAGCAGCTTCAACGGGGACGAGCAGTACTTC
CASSFNGDEQYF
>NA|TRBJ2-2|many|TRBV6-1
TGTGCCAGCCAGCTCGGGGCAGAGAACACCGGGGAGCTGTTTTTT
CASQLGAENTGELFF
>NA|TRBJ1-5|NA|TRBV4-1
TGCGCCAGCAGCCACGGACAGTCCAATCAGCCCCAGCATTTT
CASSHGQSNQPQHF
>NA|TRBJ2-7|NA|TRBV2
TGTGCCAGCAGTGACGTGGGGGAAAACTCCTACGAGCAGTACTTC
CASSDVGENSYEQYF
>NA|TRBJ1-1|once|TRBV19
TGTGCCAGTAGTATAATCCCGAACACTGAAGCTTTCTTT
CASSIIPNTEAFF
>NA|TRBJ2-3|NA|TRBV7-9
TGTGCCAGCAGCTTAGAGACGGGGTTTGATACGCAGTATTTT
CASSLETGFDTQYF
>NA|TRBJ2-7|NA|TRBV6-1
TGTGCCAGCAGGCCCCCTGGGCAAGACGAGCAGTACTTC
CASRPPGQDEQYF
>TRBD2|TRBJ2-7|NA|TRBV6-6
TGTGCCAGCAGTCCGACTAGCGGGGTCGACGAGCAGTACTTC
CASSPTSGVDEQYF
>NA|TRBJ2-5|NA|TRBV9
TGTGCCAGCAGCCGCAGGGGAGGGGGCCAAGAGACCCAGTACTTC
CASSRRGGGQETQYF
>TRBD1|TRBJ2-3|NA|TRBV15
TGTGCCACCAGCAGAGCCCCCGGACAGGGGGCTGATACGCAGTATTTT
CATSRAPGQGADTQYF
>NA|TRBJ1-2|NA|TRBV6-1
TGTGCCAGCAGTGGGAGGGGTGGTAGCTATGGCTACACCTTC
CASSGRGGSYGYTF
>NA|TRBJ2-7|NA|TRBV6-1
TGTGCCAGCATACTAGCAGAAGAGCCGTCCTACGAGCAGTACTTC
CASILAEEPSYEQYF
>TRBD1|TRBJ1-2|NA|TRBV2
TGTGCCAGCCGTAGGGCAGGGGGCTCTGGGGGCTACACCTTC
CASRRAGGSGGYTF
>TRBD1|TRBJ2-7|once|TRBV27
TGTGCCAGCAGCAGACAGGGGAGCTACGAGCAGTACTTC
CASSRQGSYEQYF
>TRBD2|TRBJ2-3|once|TRBV29-1
TGCAGCGCCCGGACTAGCGTGAGCACAGATACGCAGTATTTT
CSARTSVSTDTQYF
>NA|TRBJ1-1|NA|TRBV10-3
TGTGCCATCAGAGAGAACAGGGCAGAGAACACTGAAGCTTTCTTT
CAIRENRAENTEAFF
>NA|TRBJ1-1|NA|TRBV2
TGTGCCAGCAGTGACACCCCCACGGTGAACACTGAAGCTTTCTTT
CASSDTPTVNTEAFF
>NA|TRBJ2-7|few|TRBV7-9
TGTGCCAGCAGCCGAAACTCCTACGAGCAGTACTTC
CASSRNSYEQYF
>NA|TRBJ2-5|NA|TRBV9
TGTGCCAGCAGCGTAGCGGGGGTCCAAGAGACCCAGTACTTC
CASSVAGVQETQYF
>TRBD2|TRBJ2-7|NA|TRBV28
TGTGCCAGCAGGACTAGCGGGACCATAACCTACGAGCAGTACTTC
CASRTSGTITYEQYF
>TRBD1|TRBJ1-1|once|TRBV6-5
TGTGCCAGCAGTTACTCGATTACAGGGGGTGGCACTGAAGCTTTCTTT
CASSYSITGGGTEAFF
>NA|TRBJ2-1|NA|TRBV6-5
TGTGCCAGCAGTCGCGCGGGGTACAATGAGCAGTTCTTC
CASSRAGYNEQFF
>NA|TRBJ2-1|NA|TRBV19
TGTGCCAGTAGTAGGAAATCTACCCCTGGGAATGAGCAGTTCTTC
CASSRKSTPGNEQFF
>NA|TRBJ1-5|NA|TRBV19
TGTGCCAGTAGTATAGATCGGGTAGGGCGCAATCAGCCCCAGCATTTT
CASSIDRVGRNQPQHF
>NA|TRBJ2-7|once|TRBV28
TGTGCCAGCAGTTTGGTAGCAGAGCAAGACTCCTACGAGCAGTACTTC
CASSLVAEQDSYEQYF
>NA|TRBJ2-3|NA|TRBV25-1
TGTGCCAGTACTGGACGGGGTACGCAGTATTTT
CASTGRGTQYF
>TRBD1|TRBJ2-1|once|TRBV28
TGTGCCAGCAGTTTAGAGGGACAGGGGGCATCAGGAGGCTACAATGAGCAGTTCTTC
CASSLEGQGASGGYNEQFF
>NA|TRBJ2-1|NA|TRBV7-8
TGTGCCAGCAGCTGGGGCGAAGGGGACTCCTACAATGAGCAGTTCTTC
CASSWGEGDSYNEQFF
>NA|TRBJ1-3|NA|TRBV2
TGTGCCAGCAGTGAATTTATCTCTGGAAACACCATATATTTT
CASSEFISGNTIYF
>TRBD1|TRBJ1-3|NA|TRBV30
TGTGCCTGGATCAGACAGGGCAACCTGATCCGAAACACCATATATTTT
CAWIRQGNLIRNTIYF
>TRBD1|TRBJ2-7|once|TRBV27
TGTGCCAGCCGCCTAACAGGGGGCCGTGTAGTCGAGCAGTACTTC
CASRLTGGRVVEQYF
>NA|TRBJ2-1|NA|TRBV14
TGTGCCAGCAGCCAAGCGGACGCGGCAAACAATGAGCAGTTCTTC
CASSQADAANNEQFF
>NA|TRBJ1-6|NA|TRBV6-1
TGTGCCACCCTGACCAGGGGAGACTATAATTCACCCCTCCACTTT
CATLTRGDYNSPLHF
>NA|TRBJ2-7|NA|TRBV7-6
TGTGCCAGCAGCTTAGGCAGGGGGGGAGAGCAGTACTTC
CASSLGRGGEQYF
>NA|TRBJ2-1|NA|TRBV6-5
TGTGCCAGCAGTTACGAGCAGCTCAGTGAGCAGTTCTTC
CASSYEQLSEQFF
>TRBD1|TRBJ2-3|many|TRBV6-4
TGTGCCAGCAGTTCAGGGACAGGGGAACCGGATACGCAGTATTTT
CASSSGTGEPDTQYF
>TRBD2|TRBJ2-1|NA|TRBV4-2
TGTGCCAGCAGCCCTAGCGGTAGGAGCTCCTACAATGAGCAGTTCTTC
CASSPSGRSSYNEQFF
>NA|TRBJ1-3|few|TRBV21-1
TGTGCCAGCAGCAAAGAAGGGGCAGGAAACACCATATATTTT
CASSKEGAGNTIYF
>TRBD1|TRBJ1-2|NA|TRBV2
TGTGCCAGCAGCTCCGGACAGGGGAACTATGGCTACACCTTC
CASSSGQGNYGYTF
>NA|TRBJ2-7|NA|TRBV28
TGTGCCAGCAGTTTATTCCGGGGACCTTACTACGAGCAGTACTTC
CASSLFRGPYYEQYF
>NA|TRBJ2-7|many|TRBV7-9
TGTGCCAGCAGCTCCCGGGACTTTACCTACGAGCAGTACTTC
CASSSRDFTYEQYF
>NA|TRBJ1-1|NA|TRBV30
TGTGCCTGGAGTGTAACCCTAACAAGTGTAAACACTGAAGCTTTCTTT
CAWSVTLTSVNTEAFF
>NA|TRBJ2-1|NA|TRBV19
TGTGCCAGTAGTATAGGCGCTTTCCCCTACAATGAGCAGTTCTTC
CASSIGAFPYNEQFF
>NA|TRBJ2-3|once|TRBV15
TGTGCCACCAGCGAGACCCTTACGCAGTATTTT
CATSETLTQYF
>TRBD1|TRBJ1-4|NA|TRBV15
TGTGCCACCAGCCCCCGACAGGGGGGGAATGAAAAACTGTTTTTT
CATSPRQGGNEKLFF
>TRBD1|TRBJ2-7|NA|TRBV4-1
TGCGCCAGCAGCCAAGGAAGCCCCAGGACAGGGGGTTACGAGCAGTACTTC
CASSQGSPRTGGYEQYF
>NA|TRBJ2-1|few|TRBV5-1
TGCGCCAGCAGCGCCGACAGCAGCTCCTACAATGAGCAGTTCTTC
CASSADSSSYNEQFF
>NA|TRBJ1-2|once|TRBV7-8
TGTGCCAGCAGCTTAGAGGGGACGGTGACACTTAACTATGGCTACACCTTC
CASSLEGTVTLNYGYTF
>NA|TRBJ2-7|few|TRBV6-1
TGTGCCAGCAGTGAAGCGGGGGTCTGGTTGTACGAGCAGTACTTC
CASSEAGVWLYEQYF
>NA|TRBJ1-1|NA|TRBV7-8
TGTGCCAGCAGCATTGCGTGGACAGCTGAAGCTTTCTTT
CASSIAWTAEAFF